The clone carrying this T cell receptor (beta chain) was found a few times. The V gene lost 4 bases and the J gene lost 6 bases, with 18 bases spanning the gap. The germline gives CDR1 LGHDT, CDR2 YNNKEL (reference sequence). The CDR3 is 16 amino acids. The data belong to a study of blood T cell repertoires in COVID-19. TCRdb's copy holds only in-frame clones and misses some; the assay was immunoSEQ multiplex PCR. The sample includes around 300,000 clones, approximately 89% of them seen just once. The cohort comprised adults aged about 18 to 90 years residing in about two dozen US areas. Cohorts were determined from participant-reported clinical history. Symptom resolution, clearance, or two negative PCRs marked donors in Cohort 3 as recovered.

The TCR sequence derives from a woman aged 18 to 35 who had recovered from COVID-19. The material sequenced was PBMCs or T cells enriched from blood (not recorded which). The V gene is TRBV3-1 (or the pseudogene TRBV3-2), the J gene TRBJ2-2; tentatively, D is TRBD2 (6 bases). The CDR3 here is CASSLGLGGVSGELFF. In nucleotides, the CDR3 is TGTGCCAGCAGCCTCGGCTTGGGGGGAGTGTCCGGGGAGCTGTTTTTT.